Listed below are T cell receptor beta chains from one sample, sequenced in a study of blood T cells in healthy people across ages. Each CDR3 protein is one row after TCRdb ran MiXCR on the 5' RACE reads. The data show about 800,000 distinct CDR3 sequences, roughly 25% seen once. The data also belong to a second study, concerning T cells of mothers and their children.

The sample taken for sequencing was blood. All receptors come from a boy aged 5-17 years in good health. Both conserved end residues are part of each CDR3.

J gene,V gene,CDR3 protein
TRBJ2-7,TRBV4-3,CASSQGLENSYEQYF
TRBJ2-6,TRBV15,CATSRDSGGSSGANVLTF
TRBJ2-7,TRBV4-3,CASSWDRLSYEQYF
TRBJ2-1,TRBV9,CASSAVAGGYYNEQFF
TRBJ2-5,TRBV7-9,CASSLVFLAGETLYF
TRBJ2-6,TRBV29-1,CSVQGQGPSGANVLTF
TRBJ2-5,TRBV2,CASSEDGAHAGETQYF
TRBJ1-4,TRBV18,CASSPGQAYNEKLFF
TRBJ2-2,TRBV28,CASSPGTPGELFF
TRBJ2-1,TRBV3-1,CASKGILSSYNEQFF
NA,TRBV4-3,CASSQSPGQGPGAYNEQFF
TRBJ1-5,TRBV7-2,CASSRWGGLQPQHF
TRBJ2-7,TRBV4-3,CASSQRFGTEPPYEQYF
TRBJ2-6,TRBV12-3/TRBV12-4,CASSNEGRYFSGANVLTF
TRBJ2-5,TRBV15,CATSRPEEEETQYF
TRBJ2-6,TRBV7-3,CASSFLQGGGSGANVLTF
TRBJ2-5,TRBV20-1,CSAGTSGRARETQYF
TRBJ1-5,TRBV4-1,CASSRRTGSNQPQHF
TRBJ2-7,TRBV20-1,CSASRQTYEQYF
TRBJ2-7,TRBV5-1,CASRAGPTYEQYF
TRBJ1-3,TRBV7-9,CASSFGQAGDNTIYF
NA,TRBV29-1,CSVEVGASGGYEQYF
TRBJ2-7,TRBV28,CASVPGQLRREQYF
TRBJ2-5,TRBV6-1,CASRTGIVETQYF
TRBJ2-2,TRBV15,CATSMRQGLRAGELFF
TRBJ2-3,TRBV12-3/TRBV12-4,CASSFELAGGPGTDTQYF
TRBJ2-7,TRBV6-5,CASSYSRQGAHEQYF
TRBJ1-2,TRBV7-2,CASSQRQGAGGYTF
TRBJ2-2,TRBV29-1,CSVEYGDLNTGELFF
TRBJ2-5,TRBV27,CASTPETAQETQYF
TRBJ2-1,TRBV20-1,CSATEREDRQGTIYNEQFF
TRBJ1-5,TRBV7-2,CASSLVTGGNQPQHF
TRBJ2-7,TRBV7-8,CASSGQGLYEQYF
TRBJ2-7,TRBV27,CASSLSRAYEQYF
TRBJ2-4,TRBV25-1,CASSEDYTNIQYF
NA,TRBV4-1,CASSLQVPYEQYF
TRBJ2-7,TRBV5-1,CASSRDGASYEQYF
TRBJ1-4,TRBV4-1,CASSQGSGGGEKLFF
TRBJ2-5,TRBV20-1,CSAISEGQETQYF
TRBJ2-2,TRBV20-1,CSASLGLAGPGELFF
TRBJ1-4,TRBV20-1,CSAPPGGSNEKLFF
TRBJ2-2,TRBV27,CASSFSPSLKGARGDGELFF
TRBJ2-7,TRBV4-3,CASSQVGTGGFYEQYF
TRBJ1-1,TRBV20-1,CSARDSGQGAKYTEAFF
TRBJ2-7,TRBV6-1,CASAEAPAYEQYF
NA,TRBV7-2,CASSFVVAGNFEQYF
TRBJ1-6,TRBV7-2,CASSLRGDSPLHF
TRBJ2-3,TRBV29-1,CSDSDTQYF
TRBJ2-5,TRBV29-1,CSVEAGYQETQYF
TRBJ2-1,TRBV28,CASMGRESYNEQFF
TRBJ2-7,TRBV7-6,CASSPRGVLSYEQYF
TRBJ2-2,TRBV3-1,CASSPRDRELNTGELFF
NA,TRBV18,CASSPNGRAYEQYF